These T cell receptor beta chains were read from a single sample in a study of blood T cell repertoires in COVID-19. The table came from immunoSEQ multiplex PCR; TCRdb's copy has only in-frame clones and leaves some out. The sample consists of about 76,000 clones, roughly 89% of them appearing once. Sequencing input: peripheral blood. Source of these receptors: a man in his thirties or forties with acute or convalescent COVID-19. Both conserved end residues are trimmed from each CDR3. D genes are given only for firm matches.

D gene: TRBD2
J gene: TRBJ2-7
V gene: TRBV7-8
CDR3 protein: ASSPRLAGSYEQY

D gene: TRBD1
J gene: TRBJ1-3
V gene: TRBV6-6
CDR3 protein: ASSSQGAGAGNTIY

D gene: TRBD2
J gene: TRBJ2-2
V gene: TRBV5-4
CDR3 protein: ASSSGASDTGELF

D gene: TRBD1
J gene: TRBJ2-7
V gene: TRBV7-2
CDR3 protein: ASSLVGTAYEQY

D gene: TRBD1
J gene: TRBJ2-4
V gene: TRBV18
CDR3 protein: ASSQTGAYGIQY

D gene: NA
J gene: TRBJ1-1
V gene: TRBV3-1/TRBV3-2
CDR3 protein: ASSQGSEPEAF

D gene: TRBD1
J gene: TRBJ1-5
V gene: TRBV19
CDR3 protein: ASSMGTNRGGQPQH

D gene: TRBD1
J gene: TRBJ2-7
V gene: TRBV28
CDR3 protein: ASSPAGDRVYEQY

D gene: NA
J gene: TRBJ2-3
V gene: TRBV2
CDR3 protein: ASIGGSPTDTQY

D gene: TRBD2
J gene: TRBJ2-1
V gene: TRBV19
CDR3 protein: ASSEGLGNEQF

D gene: NA
J gene: TRBJ2-7
V gene: TRBV9
CDR3 protein: ASSATGSRGYEQY

D gene: TRBD2
J gene: TRBJ2-1
V gene: TRBV9
CDR3 protein: ASSFSGRGNEQF

D gene: TRBD1
J gene: TRBJ2-7
V gene: TRBV29-1
CDR3 protein: SVPGQGTYEQY

D gene: TRBD1
J gene: TRBJ1-6
V gene: TRBV5-1
CDR3 protein: ASSLPGTGLNSPLH

D gene: NA
J gene: TRBJ2-1
V gene: TRBV11-3
CDR3 protein: ASSRTGRVSSYNEQF

D gene: TRBD2
J gene: TRBJ2-7
V gene: TRBV19
CDR3 protein: ASSLAGENYYEQY

D gene: NA
J gene: TRBJ2-7
V gene: TRBV5-1
CDR3 protein: ASRLEPGVNDYEQY

D gene: NA
J gene: TRBJ2-5
V gene: TRBV10-1
CDR3 protein: ASSDGGMFGETQY

D gene: NA
J gene: TRBJ2-1
V gene: TRBV2
CDR3 protein: ASRARVYNEQF

D gene: NA
J gene: TRBJ2-3
V gene: TRBV5-6
CDR3 protein: ASSFPGARGDTQY

D gene: NA
J gene: TRBJ1-5
V gene: TRBV7-2
CDR3 protein: ASSLTGTYSNQPQH

D gene: TRBD2
J gene: TRBJ2-1
V gene: TRBV9
CDR3 protein: ASSATSGRGDEQF

D gene: TRBD1
J gene: TRBJ1-1
V gene: TRBV16
CDR3 protein: ASRGTGRSTEAF

D gene: TRBD1
J gene: TRBJ2-3
V gene: TRBV7-9
CDR3 protein: ASTLPKTGEVVTDTQY

D gene: NA
J gene: TRBJ1-5
V gene: TRBV5-6
CDR3 protein: ASTLRRGYSNQPQH

D gene: TRBD2
J gene: TRBJ2-5
V gene: TRBV28
CDR3 protein: ASGRLAGEETQY

D gene: TRBD1
J gene: TRBJ1-4
V gene: TRBV6-5
CDR3 protein: ASSFGQGRGEKLF

D gene: TRBD2
J gene: TRBJ2-1
V gene: TRBV3-1/TRBV3-2
CDR3 protein: ASSQDGRDRNEQF

D gene: NA
J gene: TRBJ2-2
V gene: TRBV5-5
CDR3 protein: ASSLDGYTGELF

D gene: TRBD1
J gene: TRBJ1-1
V gene: TRBV27
CDR3 protein: ASSRTGAMTEAF

D gene: TRBD1
J gene: TRBJ1-2
V gene: TRBV5-1
CDR3 protein: ASSSSGGGYGYT